The next 13 T cell receptor beta chains were all read from a single sample in a study of blood T cell repertoires in COVID-19. Produced via immunoSEQ multiplex PCR; TCRdb's table is partial and in-frame only. The table records 250,000 to 300,000 clones, about 93% of them present only once. Material: PBMCs or T cells enriched from blood (not recorded which). These receptors were taken from a young woman who had recovered from COVID-19.

The chain joins TRBV27 to TRBJ1-6, with unresolved D. V was trimmed by 7 bases and J by 10 bases, leaving 14 bases between them. Looked up from germline, CDR1 is MNHEY and CDR2 is SMNVEV (reference sequence). The CDR3 has 13 amino acids. The CDR3 nucleotides read TGTGCCAGCACCCGACAAAGAGGGTCACCCCTCCACTTT. It yields the protein CASTRQRGSPLHF.

The chain couples TRBV7-6 to TRBJ2-3; 8 bases are shared with TRBD2. CDR1 and CDR2 (germline): SGHVS, FNYEAQ. This CDR3 region has 16 residues. After removal of 0 bases from V and 3 bases from J, the junction contained 5 bases not matched to a gene. CDR3 in DNA: TGTGCCAGCAGCTTAGCCGCGAGCGGGAGAACAGATACGCAGTATTTT. Translating it yields CASSLAASGRTDTQYF.

The chain combines TRBV3-1 (or the pseudogene TRBV3-2) with TRBJ1-4, with D possibly being TRBD1 (5 bases). The CDR3 is 14 residues long. Trimming left V 3 bases short and J 0 bases short, with 5 bases between. Germline CDR1 is LGHDT and CDR2 is YNNKEL (reference sequence). CDR3 region: CASSQDTTNEKLFF. For the CDR3, the DNA is TGTGCCAGCAGCCAGGACACAACTAATGAAAAACTGTTTTTT.

The rearrangement uses TRBV11-2 and TRBJ2-7; TRBD2 aligns across 9 bases. Germline CDR1 and CDR2: SGHAT and FQNNGV. The CDR3 has 15 residues. V lost 5 bases to trimming and J lost 2 bases; unmatched junction nucleotides: 7. The DNA of the CDR3 is TGTGCCAGCAGCCCTACTAGCGGGTCTACCTACGAGCAGTACTTC. Its translation is CASSPTSGSTYEQYF.

This chain uses TRBV7-9 with TRBJ2-2; 9 bases match TRBD2. The germline gives CDR1 SEHNR, CDR2 FQNEAQ (reference sequence). V was pared by 7 bases and J by 7 bases, with 13 bases of the junction left unmatched. The CDR3 loop spans 16 amino acids. The CDR3 reads CASTLPGLALSGELFF. CDR3 coding DNA: TGTGCCAGCACATTACCGGGACTAGCATTAAGCGGGGAGCTGTTTTTT.

This chain connects TRBV25-1 to TRBJ1-2, with 10 positions matching TRBD1. The trim removed 2 bases at V and 7 bases at J, leaving 10 bases unmatched. CDR1 and CDR2 from the germline V gene are MGHDK and SYGVNS. The CDR3 contains 16 residues. CDR3 protein: CASSEGTGDPYGGYTF. In nucleotides, the CDR3 is TGTGCCAGCAGTGAAGGGACAGGGGATCCCTATGGTGGCTACACCTTC.

This clone was picked up one time. This chain joins TRBV4-2 and TRBJ2-3, with D possibly being TRBD2 (6 bases). CDR1 and CDR2 from the germline V gene are LGHNA and YNFKEQ. Deletions cut 0 bases from V and 3 bases from J, with 10 bases between. The CDR3 spans 15 residues. Here the CDR3 reads CASSQDPRGTDTQYF. DNA for the CDR3: TGTGCCAGCAGCCAAGATCCGCGGGGAACAGATACGCAGTATTTT.

This chain uses TRBV4-1 with TRBJ2-7, with a possible D match to TRBD1 (5 bases). The CDR3 extends over 15 amino acids. Germline-derived CDR1 and CDR2 are MGHRA and YSYEKL. The V end lost 2 bases, the J end lost 3 bases, and 14 bases lay between the germline ends. CDR3 coding DNA: TGCGCCAGCAGCCAACCTACGGACAAGAACTACGAGCAGTACTTC. This sequence encodes CASSQPTDKNYEQYF.

The chain employs TRBV2 and TRBJ2-7; 7 bases match TRBD2. The V and J ends lost 7 bases and 0 bases, in that order; junction bases with no gene match: 6. CDR3 size: 14 residues. In germline, CDR1 is SNHLY, CDR2 FYNNEI. This CDR3 reads CASTGGLSSYEQYF. The CDR3 DNA reads TGTGCCAGCACGGGGGGATTGAGCTCCTACGAGCAGTACTTC.

The chain uses TRBV28 and TRBJ2-7; maybe TRBD1 (6 bases). CDR1 MDHEN and CDR2 SYDVKM come from the germline V gene. Trimming removed 2 bases from V and 3 bases from J, with 8 bases in between. This CDR3 has 13 amino acids. The chain's CDR3 is CASSLGTNYEQYF. The CDR3 DNA sequence: TGTGCCAGCAGTTTAGGGACAAACTACGAGCAGTACTTC.

The chain couples TRBV11-2 to TRBJ2-7; 8 nucleotides line up with TRBD1. Losses at the gene ends were 2 bases for V and 1 base for J; bases not matched to a gene: 4. The CDR3 is 15 amino acids. Germline-derived CDR1 and CDR2 are SGHAT and FQNNGV. This CDR3 is CASSLPGTGSYEQYF. The CDR3 DNA follows: TGTGCCAGCAGCTTACCCGGGACAGGTTCCTACGAGCAGTACTTC.

This clone came up once. The CDR3 region has the DNA TGTGCCACCAGCAGCACTAGCGGGAGCTTCAATGAGCAGTTCTTC. Its protein product is CATSSTSGSFNEQFF. The chain recombines TRBV15 with TRBJ2-1; 11 nucleotides match TRBD2. This CDR3 contains 15 residues. Germline CDR1 is LNHNV and CDR2 is YYDKDF (reference sequence). Trimming removed 3 bases from V and 6 bases from J; junction bases left unmatched: 4. The variable domain in full, completed from reference TRBV15 and TRBJ2-1, reads DAMVIQNPRYQVTQFGKPVTLSCSQTLNHNVMYWYQQKSSQAPKLLFHYYDKDFNNEADTPDNFQSRRPNTSFCFLDIRSPGLGDTAMYLCATSSTSGSFNEQFFGPGTRLTVL.

The rearrangement uses TRBV4-3 and TRBJ2-6, with TRBD1 matching 10 bases. This CDR3 contains 17 residues. Germline V gene data show CDR1 as LGHNA and CDR2 as YSLEER. V shed 4 bases, J shed 2 bases, and the junction held 5 bases outside the gene matches. CDR3 loop: CASSRVGQGAGANVLTF. CDR3 bases: TGCGCCAGCAGCCGAGTCGGACAGGGGGCTGGGGCCAACGTCCTGACTTTC.